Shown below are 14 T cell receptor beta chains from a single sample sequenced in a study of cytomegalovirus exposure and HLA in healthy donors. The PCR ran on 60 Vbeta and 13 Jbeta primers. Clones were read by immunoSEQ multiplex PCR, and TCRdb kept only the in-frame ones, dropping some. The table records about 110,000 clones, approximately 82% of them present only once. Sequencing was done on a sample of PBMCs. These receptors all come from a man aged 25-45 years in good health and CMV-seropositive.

CDR3 DNA sequence: TGTGCCAGCTCCTTTCCGGGTCCCCCGAGTTACGAGCAGTACTTC. Protein product: CASSFPGPPSYEQYF. The V and J genes are TRBV5-5 and TRBJ2-7; no reliable D call. Trimming took off 7 bases at V and 4 bases at J, with 21 bases between the two ends. The CDR3 length is 15 residues. Germline values: CDR1 SGHKS, CDR2 YYEKEE (reference sequence).

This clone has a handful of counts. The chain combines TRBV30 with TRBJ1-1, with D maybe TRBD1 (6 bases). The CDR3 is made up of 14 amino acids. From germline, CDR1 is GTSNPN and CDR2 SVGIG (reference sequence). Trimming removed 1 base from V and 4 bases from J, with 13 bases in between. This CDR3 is CAWSGQQGPTEAFF. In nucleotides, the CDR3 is TGTGCCTGGAGTGGGCAACAGGGTCCCACTGAAGCTTTCTTT.

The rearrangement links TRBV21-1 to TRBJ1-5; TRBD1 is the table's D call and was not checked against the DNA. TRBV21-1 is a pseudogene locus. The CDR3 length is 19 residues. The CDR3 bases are TGTGCCAGCAGCAAAGACAGGAGCAGGGGAAAGGAGAGCAATCAGCCCCAGCATTTT. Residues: CASSKDRSRGKESNQPQHF.

CDR3 residues: CASSVLGQVVQETQYF. The CDR3 nucleotides are TGTGCCAGCAGTGTCCTGGGACAGGTGGTCCAAGAGACCCAGTACTTC. The V and J genes are TRBV6-1 and TRBJ2-5, with 8 bases fitting TRBD1. The V segment lost 4 bases and the J segment 1 base; nucleotides outside the gene matches: 8. The CDR3 has 16 residues. CDR1 and CDR2 (germline): MNHNS, SASEGT.

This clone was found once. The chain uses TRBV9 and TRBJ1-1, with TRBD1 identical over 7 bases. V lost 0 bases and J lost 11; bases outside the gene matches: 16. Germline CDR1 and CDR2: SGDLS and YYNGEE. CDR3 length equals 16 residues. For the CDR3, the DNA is TGTGCCAGCAGCGTAGGAGCCGGACGACAGGGTAAGAGGGCTTTCTTT. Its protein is CASSVGAGRQGKRAFF.

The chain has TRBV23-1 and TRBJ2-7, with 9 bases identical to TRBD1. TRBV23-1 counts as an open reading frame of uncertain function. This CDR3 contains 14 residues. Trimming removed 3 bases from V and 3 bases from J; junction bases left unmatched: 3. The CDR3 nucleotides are TGCGCCAGCAGTCACCCGGGACAGGGCTACGAGCAGTACTTC. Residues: CASSHPGQGYEQYF.

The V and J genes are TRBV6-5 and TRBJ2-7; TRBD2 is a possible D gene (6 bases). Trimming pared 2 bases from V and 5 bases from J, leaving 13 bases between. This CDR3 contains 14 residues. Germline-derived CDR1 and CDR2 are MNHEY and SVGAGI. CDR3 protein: CASSYSSGGDEQYF. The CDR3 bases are TGTGCCAGCAGTTACAGCTCCGGAGGGGACGAGCAGTACTTC.

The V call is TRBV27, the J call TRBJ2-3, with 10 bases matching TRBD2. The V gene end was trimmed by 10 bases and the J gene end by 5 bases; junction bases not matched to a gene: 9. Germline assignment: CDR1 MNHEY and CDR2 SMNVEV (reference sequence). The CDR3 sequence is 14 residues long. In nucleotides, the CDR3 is TGTGCCACCCGTAGCGGGGGGTCAGGAGATACGCAGTATTTT. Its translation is CATRSGGSGDTQYF.

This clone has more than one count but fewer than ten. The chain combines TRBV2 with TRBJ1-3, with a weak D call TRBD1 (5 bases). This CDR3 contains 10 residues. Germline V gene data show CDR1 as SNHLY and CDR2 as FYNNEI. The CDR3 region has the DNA TGTGCGACAGCTGGAAACACCATATATTTT. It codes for CATAGNTIYF.

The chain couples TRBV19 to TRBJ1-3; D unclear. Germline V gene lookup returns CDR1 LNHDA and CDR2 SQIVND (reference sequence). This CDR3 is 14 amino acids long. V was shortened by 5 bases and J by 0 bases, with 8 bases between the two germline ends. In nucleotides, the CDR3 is TGTGCCAGTAGTTCCAGTGTCTCTGGAAACACCATATATTTT. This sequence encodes CASSSSVSGNTIYF. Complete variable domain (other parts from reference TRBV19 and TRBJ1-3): DGGITQSPKYLFRKEGQNVTLSCEQNLNHDAMYWYRQDPGQGLRLIYYSQIVNDFQKGDIAEGYSVSREKKESFPLTVTSAQKNPTAFYLCASSSSVSGNTIYFGEGSWLTVV.

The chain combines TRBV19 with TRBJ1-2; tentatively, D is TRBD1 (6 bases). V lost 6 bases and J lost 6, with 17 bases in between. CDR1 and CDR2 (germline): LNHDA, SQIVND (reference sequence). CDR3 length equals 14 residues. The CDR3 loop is CASSPYGQFDGYTF. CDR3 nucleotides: TGTGCCAGTAGCCCTTACGGACAGTTCGATGGCTACACCTTC.

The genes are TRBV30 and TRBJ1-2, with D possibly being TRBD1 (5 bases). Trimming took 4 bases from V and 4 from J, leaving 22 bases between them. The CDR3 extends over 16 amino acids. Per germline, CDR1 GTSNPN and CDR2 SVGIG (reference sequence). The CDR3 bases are TGTGCCTGGATGGGCAGGGACTACCTCACGATCTATGGCTACACCTTC. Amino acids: CAWMGRDYLTIYGYTF.

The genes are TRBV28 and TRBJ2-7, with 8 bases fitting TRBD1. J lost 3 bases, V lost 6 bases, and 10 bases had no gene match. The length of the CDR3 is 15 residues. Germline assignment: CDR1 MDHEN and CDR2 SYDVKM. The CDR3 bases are TGTGCCAGCAGGATACAGGGGGAGCTTAACTACGAGCAGTACTTC. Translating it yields CASRIQGELNYEQYF.

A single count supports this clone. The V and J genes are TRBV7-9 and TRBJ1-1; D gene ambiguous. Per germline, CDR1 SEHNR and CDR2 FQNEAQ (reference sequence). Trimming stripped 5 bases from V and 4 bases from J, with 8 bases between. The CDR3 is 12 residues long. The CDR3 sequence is CASSERGTEAFF. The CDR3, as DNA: TGTGCCAGCAGCGAACGAGGCACTGAAGCTTTCTTT.